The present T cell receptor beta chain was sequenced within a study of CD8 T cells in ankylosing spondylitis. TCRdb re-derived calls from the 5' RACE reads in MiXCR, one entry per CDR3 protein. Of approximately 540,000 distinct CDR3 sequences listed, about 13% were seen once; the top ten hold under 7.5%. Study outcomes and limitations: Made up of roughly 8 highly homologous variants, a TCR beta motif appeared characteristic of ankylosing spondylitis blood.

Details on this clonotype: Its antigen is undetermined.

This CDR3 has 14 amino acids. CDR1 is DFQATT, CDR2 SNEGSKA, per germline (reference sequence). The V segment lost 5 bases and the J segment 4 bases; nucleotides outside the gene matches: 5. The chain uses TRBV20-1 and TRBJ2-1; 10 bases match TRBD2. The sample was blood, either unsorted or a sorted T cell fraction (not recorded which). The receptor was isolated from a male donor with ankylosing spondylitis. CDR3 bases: TGCAGTGCTCTGTCTAGCGGGAGTTACAATGAGCAGTTCTTC. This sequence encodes CSALSSGSYNEQFF.